Sequencing of this T cell receptor beta chain was carried out in a study of technical replicates of blood from several donors. Trimming took off 2 bases at V and 3 bases at J, with 11 bases between the two ends. The CDR3 length is 14 residues. CDR1 is GTSNPN and CDR2 is SVGIG in the germline V gene (reference sequence). Sequenced by immunoSEQ multiplex PCR; TCRdb stores in-frame clones only, minus some. The sample records some 75,000 clones, about 96% being singletons. The chain has TRBV30 and TRBJ1-5, with D perhaps matching TRBD1 (6 bases). The clonotype comes from a human donor in good health. The sequencing sample was made of T cells isolated from PBMCs. The chain's CDR3 is CAWSSDSYNQPQHF. The CDR3 DNA reads as TGTGCCTGGAGTTCGGACAGTTACAATCAGCCCCAGCATTTT.